A selection of T cell receptor beta chains follows, all from one sample in a study of OX40 agonist ivuxolimab in advanced cancers. The method was immunoSEQ multiplex PCR; TCRdb's version includes in-frame clones alone and lacks a portion of them. The sample includes 34,000 or so clones, under 90% of them seen just once. Sequences were derived from CD4+ or CD8+ T cells sorted from blood, sampled in a trial of the OX40 agonist ivuxolimab. Every receptor here comes from an adult with an advanced solid tumor such as melanoma, head and neck, liver or kidney cancer. Each CDR3 is given with its conserved first and last residue. Each record gives: D gene, V gene, J gene, clone size, CDR3 DNA, CDR3 protein. A D gene is named only where the DNA matches it firmly. Clone sizes are given selectively: once, few, many, or a class where the clone is expanded.

D gene: TRBD2
V gene: TRBV29-1
J gene: TRBJ2-7
clone size: once
CDR3 DNA: TGCAGCGTTGTATTAGGTGGTAGCGGGAGAAGCGGACGGGACGAGCAGTACTTC
CDR3 protein: CSVVLGGSGRSGRDEQYF

D gene: TRBD1
V gene: TRBV6-4
J gene: TRBJ1-1
clone size: few
CDR3 DNA: TGTGCCAGCAGGGATACGGACAGGGCCACTGAAGCTTTCTTT
CDR3 protein: CASRDTDRATEAFF

D gene: NA
V gene: TRBV9
J gene: TRBJ1-1
clone size: NA
CDR3 DNA: TGTGCCAGCAGCGTAGCCCCCCATATGCGCCCCATGAACACTGAAGCTTTCTTT
CDR3 protein: CASSVAPHMRPMNTEAFF

D gene: TRBD2
V gene: TRBV28
J gene: TRBJ2-3
clone size: NA
CDR3 DNA: TGTGCCAGCAGGGCGACTAGCGCAGATACGCAGTATTTT
CDR3 protein: CASRATSADTQYF

D gene: TRBD2
V gene: TRBV7-8
J gene: TRBJ2-7
clone size: NA
CDR3 DNA: TGTGCCAGCAGCTTAGGATCTCTGGGACTAGCCTCCTACGAGCAGTACTTC
CDR3 protein: CASSLGSLGLASYEQYF

D gene: NA
V gene: TRBV5-4
J gene: TRBJ1-1
clone size: NA
CDR3 DNA: TGTGCCAGCAGCCTACCCGAGTACACTGAAGCTTTCTTT
CDR3 protein: CASSLPEYTEAFF

D gene: NA
V gene: TRBV21-1
J gene: TRBJ1-5
clone size: NA
CDR3 DNA: TGTGCCAGCAGCAAAGGAAGGTCGGGGAGCAATCAGCCCCAGCATTTT
CDR3 protein: CASSKGRSGSNQPQHF

D gene: NA
V gene: TRBV15
J gene: TRBJ1-2
clone size: NA
CDR3 DNA: TGTGCCACCAGCAGAGATCAGTACTATGGCTACACCTTC
CDR3 protein: CATSRDQYYGYTF

D gene: NA
V gene: TRBV9
J gene: TRBJ1-1
clone size: NA
CDR3 DNA: TGTGCCAGCAGCCGGGGACGGAACACTGAAGCTTTCTTT
CDR3 protein: CASSRGRNTEAFF

D gene: TRBD1
V gene: TRBV15
J gene: TRBJ1-2
clone size: NA
CDR3 DNA: TGTGCCACCAGCAGAGATCGTCGGGACAGAGCTAACTATGGCTACACCTTC
CDR3 protein: CATSRDRRDRANYGYTF

D gene: TRBD1
V gene: TRBV18
J gene: TRBJ1-2
clone size: NA
CDR3 DNA: TGTGCCAGCTCACCGCGACAGGGTGGCTACACCTTC
CDR3 protein: CASSPRQGGYTF

D gene: NA
V gene: TRBV11-2
J gene: TRBJ2-7
clone size: NA
CDR3 DNA: TGTGCCAGCAGCTTATTTGCGGAGCAGTACTTC
CDR3 protein: CASSLFAEQYF

D gene: TRBD2
V gene: TRBV28
J gene: TRBJ2-5
clone size: NA
CDR3 DNA: TGTGCCAGCAGTTTATCCTTCCTAGCGGGAAGGATCCAAGAGACCCAGTACTTC
CDR3 protein: CASSLSFLAGRIQETQYF

D gene: NA
V gene: TRBV5-8
J gene: TRBJ1-1
clone size: NA
CDR3 DNA: TGTGCCAGCAGCTCCGGGATCTCGAACACTGAAGCTTTCTTT
CDR3 protein: CASSSGISNTEAFF

D gene: NA
V gene: TRBV9
J gene: TRBJ1-2
clone size: NA
CDR3 DNA: TGTGCCAGCAGCGTGGGGGGAGACGGCTATGGCTACACCTTC
CDR3 protein: CASSVGGDGYGYTF

D gene: TRBD2
V gene: TRBV5-1
J gene: TRBJ2-3
clone size: once
CDR3 DNA: TGCGCCAGCAGCATGGATGGACTAGTTTCATCAGATACGCAGTATTTT
CDR3 protein: CASSMDGLVSSDTQYF

D gene: NA
V gene: TRBV6-1
J gene: TRBJ2-7
clone size: few
CDR3 DNA: TGTGCCTCCCAAGCATATCGACAGGACTCCTACGAGCAGTACTTC
CDR3 protein: CASQAYRQDSYEQYF

D gene: NA
V gene: TRBV7-2
J gene: TRBJ1-4
clone size: few
CDR3 DNA: TGTGCCAGCAGCTTAGGGGTTCAGGGGTATAATGAAAAACTGTTTTTT
CDR3 protein: CASSLGVQGYNEKLFF

D gene: NA
V gene: TRBV7-2
J gene: TRBJ2-1
clone size: NA
CDR3 DNA: TGTGCCAGCAGCTGGGGACTTGAGGATGAGCAGTTCTTC
CDR3 protein: CASSWGLEDEQFF

D gene: NA
V gene: TRBV5-1
J gene: TRBJ2-7
clone size: few
CDR3 DNA: TGCGCCAGCAGCCCCGGGGGGGGGACAGGTGCCTACGAGCAGTACTTC
CDR3 protein: CASSPGGGTGAYEQYF

D gene: TRBD2
V gene: TRBV4-3
J gene: TRBJ2-1
clone size: once
CDR3 DNA: TGCGCCAGCAGCCTGGGACTAGCCAATGAGCAGTTCTTC
CDR3 protein: CASSLGLANEQFF

D gene: NA
V gene: TRBV4-2
J gene: TRBJ1-6
clone size: NA
CDR3 DNA: TGTGCCAGCAGCCATGTTTCCGCTACCGGGACTACAAGCGTATTAAATTCACCCCTCCACTTT
CDR3 protein: CASSHVSATGTTSVLNSPLHF

D gene: NA
V gene: TRBV6-5
J gene: TRBJ1-1
clone size: NA
CDR3 DNA: TGTGCCAGCAGTCCGACAGGACAAAGGGATGGGGCTTTCTTT
CDR3 protein: CASSPTGQRDGAFF

D gene: NA
V gene: TRBV7-2
J gene: TRBJ2-1
clone size: NA
CDR3 DNA: TGTGCCAGCAGCTTCCGGGGGCGTAAGGATGAGCAGTTCTTC
CDR3 protein: CASSFRGRKDEQFF

D gene: NA
V gene: TRBV11-1
J gene: TRBJ2-1
clone size: NA
CDR3 DNA: TGTGCCAGCAGCTTATCGTACAATGAGCAGTTCTTC
CDR3 protein: CASSLSYNEQFF

D gene: NA
V gene: TRBV27
J gene: TRBJ1-1
clone size: NA
CDR3 DNA: TGTGCCAGCAGACTTGAGATGGGGGGGTGGAACACTGAAGCTTTCTTT
CDR3 protein: CASRLEMGGWNTEAFF

D gene: TRBD2
V gene: TRBV6-6
J gene: TRBJ2-7
clone size: NA
CDR3 DNA: TGTGCCAGCAGTTGGGGGGGGGACTCCTACGAGCAGTACTTC
CDR3 protein: CASSWGGDSYEQYF

D gene: TRBD2
V gene: TRBV5-6
J gene: TRBJ2-7
clone size: NA
CDR3 DNA: TGTGCCAGCAGCTTTGACCCTAGCGGGTTCTTCGGCTACGAGCAGTACTTC
CDR3 protein: CASSFDPSGFFGYEQYF

D gene: NA
V gene: TRBV5-1
J gene: TRBJ2-5
clone size: NA
CDR3 DNA: TGCGCCAGCAGGTTCACCTTACAAGAGACCCAGTACTTC
CDR3 protein: CASRFTLQETQYF

D gene: NA
V gene: TRBV7-5
J gene: TRBJ2-1
clone size: NA
CDR3 DNA: TGTGCCAGAAGCTCGGAGCTCCGGGACAGTCTGAATGAGCAGTTCTTC
CDR3 protein: CARSSELRDSLNEQFF

D gene: TRBD2
V gene: TRBV2
J gene: TRBJ2-1
clone size: once
CDR3 DNA: TGTGCCAGCAGAGGCCCCGGGACTAGCGGGAGGGTATACAATGAGCAGTTCTTC
CDR3 protein: CASRGPGTSGRVYNEQFF

D gene: TRBD2
V gene: TRBV5-1
J gene: TRBJ2-5
clone size: once
CDR3 DNA: TGCGCCAGCAGCCGAGCGGGAGAGTTGGAGACCCAGTACTTC
CDR3 protein: CASSRAGELETQYF

D gene: TRBD1
V gene: TRBV28
J gene: TRBJ1-5
clone size: NA
CDR3 DNA: TGTGCCAGCAGCCTCGGGACAGAATCACCCAACAATCAGCCCCAGCATTTT
CDR3 protein: CASSLGTESPNNQPQHF

D gene: NA
V gene: TRBV5-8
J gene: TRBJ2-7
clone size: medium-sized
CDR3 DNA: TGTGCCAGCAGCTTGGTTGGCTACTCCTACGAGCAGTACTTC
CDR3 protein: CASSLVGYSYEQYF

D gene: TRBD2
V gene: TRBV7-3
J gene: TRBJ2-3
clone size: NA
CDR3 DNA: TGTGCCAGCAGCTTAAATAGCGGGGGCACAGATACGCAGTATTTT
CDR3 protein: CASSLNSGGTDTQYF

D gene: TRBD1
V gene: TRBV28
J gene: TRBJ1-5
clone size: NA
CDR3 DNA: TGTGCCAGCACTAAGGACAGGTCGTATCAGCCCCAGCATTTT
CDR3 protein: CASTKDRSYQPQHF

D gene: NA
V gene: TRBV5-4
J gene: TRBJ2-5
clone size: NA
CDR3 DNA: TGTGCCAGCAGCGCACGGACCGGGCATGAGACCCAGTACTTC
CDR3 protein: CASSARTGHETQYF